This TCR beta chain was recorded in a study of glioma-infiltrating T cells. About this clonotype: Its antigen is not known.

TCR alpha and beta CDR3 regions were amplified from RNA using iRepertoire nested multiplex PCR. Tissue mRNA or PBMC total RNA, about 85-400 ng, went into one-step reverse transcription and amplification. A single record per CDR3 protein comes from TCRdb applying MiXCR to the multiplex PCR reads. This table holds about 180,000 distinct CDR3 sequences, about 46% found once. Findings of the study overall: CDR3 overlap between tissue and blood was very small. Non-neoplastic patients had below-expected tissue-blood divergence, while all gliomas exceeded expectation.

Trimming left V 5 bases short and J 2 bases short, with 16 bases between. Germline CDR1 reads LNHDA; CDR2 reads SQIVND (reference sequence). The CDR3 sequence is 15 residues long. The sequence derives from a human donor with low-grade glioma or glioblastoma, undergoing nonglioma brain surgery, or in good health (not recorded which). V is TRBV19 and J is TRBJ2-7; D perhaps matches TRBD2 (5 bases). Specimen: glioma tissue, nonneoplastic brain tissue, or PBMCs (not recorded which). The CDR3 sequence: CASSPPGLVPYEQYF. Here the CDR3 DNA reads TGTGCCAGTAGTCCACCCGGACTCGTCCCCTACGAGCAGTACTTC.